This T cell receptor (beta chain) was obtained from a study of T cells after yellow fever vaccination. General study results and limits: Most clones from primary vaccination were detected again post-booster (just over 95% CD4, 88% CD8). Compared with primary, the secondary response was weaker and peaked at day 5, not 15. Researchers noted that a small share of clonotypes showed up in both CD4 and CD8 compartments.

In its sample, this clonotype was seen once. Antigen: not known. TCRdb independently ran MiXCR on the 5' RACE reads; one entry per CDR3 protein. The table lists around 350,000 distinct CDR3 sequences, roughly 12% of them singletons. The CDR3 is 19 residues long. Germline V gene sequence: CDR1 SGDLS, CDR2 YYNGEE. V gave up 2 bases and J gave up 1 base; unmatched junction bases: 11. The sample in question was PBMCs, obtained on the day of the first yellow fever vaccination. This TCR was sampled from a man younger than 35 who received the YFV17D yellow fever vaccine. The V gene is TRBV9, the J gene TRBJ2-1, with 11 bases that match TRBD2. CDR3 sequence: CASSVGNSGGAGSYNEQFF. The CDR3 region has the DNA TGTGCCAGCAGCGTCGGGAATAGCGGGGGGGCCGGGTCCTACAATGAGCAGTTCTTC. Supplemented by reference TRBV9 and TRBJ2-1, the full variable domain reads DSGVTQTPKHLITATGQRVTLRCSPRSGDLSVYWYQQSLDQGLQFLIQYYNGEERAKGNILERFSAQQFPDLHSELNLSSLELGDSALYFCASSVGNSGGAGSYNEQFFGPGTRLTVL.